Listed below are T cell receptor beta chains from one sample, sequenced in a study of blood T cell repertoires in COVID-19. The assay was immunoSEQ multiplex PCR, and TCRdb's table has in-frame clones only and misses some. The sample has hundreds of thousands of clones; 75% to 90% are singletons. The sequenced sample was peripheral blood. The receptor source for this set is a woman aged 60-75 years with COVID-19, enrolled during active disease. CDR3s include the opening cysteine and the closing phenylalanine or tryptophan. D genes are given only for firm matches. Not all rows give a size; the values are once, few, many and, for expanded clones, a class.

>TRBJ1-5|NA|NA|TRBV5-5
CASSTQGFGNQPQHF
TGTGCCAGCAGCACCCAGGGATTCGGCAATCAGCCCCAGCATTTT
>TRBJ2-3|NA|NA|TRBV11-3
CASSLSAGDTQYF
TGTGCCAGCAGCTTATCAGCAGGGGATACGCAGTATTTT
>TRBJ1-1|NA|once|TRBV3-1/TRBV3-2
CASSLWTANTEAFF
TGTGCCAGCAGCCTTTGGACAGCGAACACTGAAGCTTTCTTT
>TRBJ2-5|TRBD2|NA|TRBV7-2
CASRPRLAGEETQYF
TGTGCCAGCAGACCCCGACTAGCGGGGGAAGAGACCCAGTACTTC
>TRBJ2-5|TRBD1|NA|TRBV27
CASSLYRPGTGGETQYF
TGTGCCAGCAGTTTATACCGACCCGGGACAGGGGGGGAGACCCAGTACTTC
>TRBJ2-7|NA|NA|TRBV30
CAWSGGYFISSSYEQYF
TGTGCCTGGAGTGGAGGGTACTTTATTTCAAGCTCCTACGAGCAGTACTTC
>TRBJ1-4|NA|NA|TRBV2
CASQRTTNEKLFF
TGTGCCAGCCAGCGGACAACTAATGAAAAACTGTTTTTT
>TRBJ1-2|TRBD1|NA|TRBV13
CASSLRDRFYGYTF
TGTGCCAGCAGCTTAAGGGACAGGTTCTATGGCTACACCTTC
>TRBJ1-4|TRBD1|NA|TRBV24-1
CATSDLGLEAGGNEKLFF
TGTGCCACCAGTGATTTAGGGCTAGAGGCAGGGGGGAACGAAAAACTGTTTTTT
>TRBJ1-2|NA|few|TRBV19
CASSIQNYGYTF
TGTGCCAGTAGTATACAGAACTATGGCTACACCTTC
>TRBJ1-2|TRBD1|NA|TRBV7-3
CASTEPGTGAGYTF
TGTGCCAGCACCGAGCCCGGGACAGGGGCGGGCTACACCTTC